Each of the 9 T cell receptor beta chains below was sequenced from the same sample in a study of blood T cell repertoires in COVID-19. Some clones are missing from TCRdb's copy, which holds only in-frame ones; the method was immunoSEQ multiplex PCR. The table has under 400,000 clones, 85% to 90% seen once. The sequenced sample was peripheral blood. These receptors came from a woman between 25 and 40 years old with COVID-19, enrolled during active disease.

The chain joins TRBV2 to TRBJ1-1; no definite D call. CDR3 length equals 12 residues. Trimming removed 7 bases at V and 0 bases at J, with 6 bases between. Germline CDR1 is SNHLY and CDR2 is FYNNEI. This CDR3 reads CASIYMNTEAFF. In nucleotides, the CDR3 is TGTGCCAGCATCTATATGAACACTGAAGCTTTCTTT.

The gene calls are TRBV27 and TRBJ2-7; D gene unclear. Germline CDR1 reads MNHEY; CDR2 reads SMNVEV (reference sequence). This CDR3 spans 11 amino acids. The ends were cut back, 6 bases at V and 6 bases at J, with 9 bases in the middle. The CDR3 DNA follows: TGTGCCAGCAGCATATCGGGCGAGCAGTACTTC. As protein: CASSISGEQYF.

The genes are TRBV19 and TRBJ1-5; D ambiguous. Germline assignment: CDR1 LNHDA and CDR2 SQIVND (reference sequence). The CDR3 is 15 amino acids. V was pared by 4 bases and J by 0 bases, with 10 bases between. Here the CDR3 DNA reads TGTGCCAGTAGTAGATCGGGAAATAGCAATCAGCCCCAGCATTTT. This encodes CASSRSGNSNQPQHF. The full variable domain, with the rest looked up from reference TRBV19 and TRBJ1-5, is DGGITQSPKYLFRKEGQNVTLSCEQNLNHDAMYWYRQDPGQGLRLIYYSQIVNDFQKGDIAEGYSVSREKKESFPLTVTSAQKNPTAFYLCASSRSGNSNQPQHFGDGTRLSIL.

This chain uses TRBV5-1 with TRBJ1-3, with 11 positions matching TRBD1. Germline CDR1 is SGHRS and CDR2 is YFSETQ. There are 19 residues in the CDR3. Trimming took 0 bases from V and 4 from J; bases not matched to a gene: 12. CDR3 DNA sequence: TGCGCCAGCAGCTTGGGGACAGGGGGCGCCGACGCGGCGGGAAACACCATATATTTT. Translation gives CASSLGTGGADAAGNTIYF. Drawing the rest from reference TRBV5-1 and TRBJ1-3, the complete variable domain is KAGVTQTPRYLIKTRGQQVTLSCSPISGHRSVSWYQQTPGQGLQFLFEYFSETQRNKGNFPGRFSGRQFSNSRSEMNVSTLELGDSALYLCASSLGTGGADAAGNTIYFGEGSWLTVV.

CDR3 coding DNA: TGTGCCAGCAGTTTGGTGGCAGGGGTAACCGGGGAGCTGTTTTTT. Protein product: CASSLVAGVTGELFF. This chain connects TRBV27 to TRBJ2-2, with a tentative D call TRBD1 (6 bases). This CDR3 contains 15 residues. The germline V gene encodes CDR1 MNHEY and CDR2 SMNVEV (reference sequence). The ends were cut back, 3 bases at V and 5 bases at J, with 13 bases in the middle.

The CDR3 loop is CASSPRDRGTPGELFF. DNA of the CDR3: TGTGCCAGCTCACCCCGGGACAGGGGGACACCCGGGGAGCTGTTTTTT. The gene calls are TRBV18 and TRBJ2-2, with 11 bases identical to TRBD1. This CDR3 is 16 amino acids long. Germline V gene sequence: CDR1 KGHSH, CDR2 LQKENI. Trimming removed 3 bases from V and 6 bases from J; junction bases left unmatched: 6.

CDR3: CASSYRDFNQPQHF. The CDR3 nucleotides are TGTGCCAGCAGTTACCGGGACTTTAATCAGCCCCAGCATTTT. The chain recombines TRBV28 with TRBJ1-5, with D possibly being TRBD1 (5 bases). Trimming removed 4 bases from V and 4 bases from J, with 11 bases in between. This CDR3 is 14 amino acids long. Germline CDR1 and CDR2: MDHEN and SYDVKM.

J is TRBJ1-1 and V is TRBV4-1, with D unclear. Germline CDR1 and CDR2: MGHRA and YSYEKL. This CDR3 is built from 13 residues. V was cut by 1 base and J by 1 base, with 4 bases left in between. The DNA for the CDR3 is TGCGCCAGCAGCCAAGGACAGAACACTGAAGCTTTCTTT. Protein product: CASSQGQNTEAFF.

The V gene is TRBV10-1, the J gene TRBJ2-5; D might be TRBD1 (7 bases). The CDR3 is 15 amino acids. CDR1 is WNHNN and CDR2 is SYGVQD in the germline V gene (reference sequence). Trimming removed 6 bases at V and 5 bases at J, with 19 bases between. The CDR3 nucleotides are TGCGCCAGCAGCCCAACAGGGGAAGGAGGGGAGACCCAGTACTTC. This gives the protein CASSPTGEGGETQYF.